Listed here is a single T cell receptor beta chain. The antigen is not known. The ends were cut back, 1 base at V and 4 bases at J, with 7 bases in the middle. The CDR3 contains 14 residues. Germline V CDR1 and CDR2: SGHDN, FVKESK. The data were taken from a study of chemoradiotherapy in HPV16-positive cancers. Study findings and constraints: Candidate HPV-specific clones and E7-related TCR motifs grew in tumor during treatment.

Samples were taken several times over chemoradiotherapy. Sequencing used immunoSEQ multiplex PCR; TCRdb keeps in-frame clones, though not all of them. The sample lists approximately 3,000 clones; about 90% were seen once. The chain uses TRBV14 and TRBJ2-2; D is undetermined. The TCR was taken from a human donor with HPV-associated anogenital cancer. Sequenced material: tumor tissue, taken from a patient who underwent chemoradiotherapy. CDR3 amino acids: CASSQGFATGELFF. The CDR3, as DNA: TGTGCCAGCAGCCAAGGGTTTGCCACCGGGGAGCTGTTTTTT.